The sequence of this T cell receptor beta chain was determined in a study of blood T cell repertoires in COVID-19. Original methodology: Nucleated cell number was recorded as an estimate derived from reference gene primer amplification. Sequencing was performed with immunoSEQ multiplex PCR; in TCRdb, only in-frame clones are kept and a portion is missing. V and J calls and clone size are as listed in that table; D and trimming were resolved from the DNA. The data contain some 73,000 clones, more than 80% of them singletons. This CDR3 contains 15 residues. CDR1 and CDR2 (germline): MNHEY, SVGAGI. The ends lost 5 bases at V and 0 bases at J; junction bases unmatched: 7.

The sample taken for sequencing was peripheral blood. The receptor was isolated from a woman of 80 years or more with active or convalescent COVID-19. This chain joins TRBV6-5 and TRBJ2-7, with 7 bases identical to TRBD1. CDR3 DNA: TGTGCCAGCAGTCCCGGGACAGTGAGCTCCTACGAGCAGTACTTC. This translates into CASSPGTVSSYEQYF.